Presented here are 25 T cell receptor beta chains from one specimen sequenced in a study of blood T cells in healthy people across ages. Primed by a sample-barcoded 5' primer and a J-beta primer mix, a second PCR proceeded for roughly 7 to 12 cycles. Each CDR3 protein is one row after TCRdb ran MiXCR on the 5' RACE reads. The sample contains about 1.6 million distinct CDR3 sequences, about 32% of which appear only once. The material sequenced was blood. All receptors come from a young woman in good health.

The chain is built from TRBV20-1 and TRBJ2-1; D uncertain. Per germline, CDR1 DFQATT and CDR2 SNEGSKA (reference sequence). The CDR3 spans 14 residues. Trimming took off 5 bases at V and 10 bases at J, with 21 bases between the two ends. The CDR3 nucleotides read TGCAGTGCTCCCATCCCACCCATTAAGACCGAGCAGTTCTTC. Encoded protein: CSAPIPPIKTEQFF.

This CDR3 reads CSARVRTDTQYF. The CDR3 DNA is TGCAGTGCTAGAGTACGCACAGATACGCAGTATTTT. The chain uses TRBV20-1 and TRBJ2-3; D is undetermined. The V gene's germline CDR1 is DFQATT and CDR2 SNEGSKA (reference sequence). This CDR3 has 12 amino acids. Trimming stripped 1 base from V and 1 base from J, with 3 bases between.

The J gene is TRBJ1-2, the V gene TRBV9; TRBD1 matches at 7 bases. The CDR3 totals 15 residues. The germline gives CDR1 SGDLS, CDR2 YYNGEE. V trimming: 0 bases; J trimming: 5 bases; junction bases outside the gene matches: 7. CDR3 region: CASSVAGTDSYGYTF. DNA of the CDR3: TGTGCCAGCAGCGTAGCCGGGACAGATAGTTATGGCTACACCTTC. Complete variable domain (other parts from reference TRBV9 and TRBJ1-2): DSGVTQTPKHLITATGQRVTLRCSPRSGDLSVYWYQQSLDQGLQFLIQYYNGEERAKGNILERFSAQQFPDLHSELNLSSLELGDSALYFCASSVAGTDSYGYTFGSGTRLTVV.

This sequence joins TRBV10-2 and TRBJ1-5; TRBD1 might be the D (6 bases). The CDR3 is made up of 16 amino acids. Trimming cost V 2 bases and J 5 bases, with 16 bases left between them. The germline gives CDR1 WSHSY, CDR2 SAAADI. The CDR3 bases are TGCGCCAGCAGTGAGGTGGAGGGCAGGGGCTATCAGCCCCAGCATTTT. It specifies CASSEVEGRGYQPQHF.

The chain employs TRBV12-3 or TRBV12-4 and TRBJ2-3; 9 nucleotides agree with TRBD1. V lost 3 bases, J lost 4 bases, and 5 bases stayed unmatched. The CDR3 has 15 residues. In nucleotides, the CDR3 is TGTGCCAGCAGTTTCAGGGGACAGGGCTCAGATACGCAGTATTTT. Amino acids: CASSFRGQGSDTQYF.

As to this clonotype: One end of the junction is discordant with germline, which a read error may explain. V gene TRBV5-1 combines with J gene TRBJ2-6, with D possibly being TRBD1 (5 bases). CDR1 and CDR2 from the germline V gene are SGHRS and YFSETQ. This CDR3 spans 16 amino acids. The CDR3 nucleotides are TGCGCCAGCAGCAGAGACAGCATCTCTGGGGCCAATGTCCTGACTTTC. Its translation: CASSRDSISGANVLTF.

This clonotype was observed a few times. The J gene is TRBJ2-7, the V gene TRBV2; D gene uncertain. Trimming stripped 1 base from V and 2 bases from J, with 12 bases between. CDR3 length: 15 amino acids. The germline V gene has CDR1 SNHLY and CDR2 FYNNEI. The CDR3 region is CASSEGTGPAYEQYF. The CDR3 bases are TGTGCCAGCAGTGAAGGGACGGGTCCGGCCTACGAGCAGTACTTC.

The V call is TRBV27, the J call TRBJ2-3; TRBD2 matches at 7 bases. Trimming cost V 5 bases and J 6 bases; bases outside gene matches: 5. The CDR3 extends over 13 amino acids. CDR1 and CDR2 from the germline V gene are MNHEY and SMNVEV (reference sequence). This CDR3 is CASSNGGGDTQYF. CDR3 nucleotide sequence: TGTGCCAGCAGTAATGGGGGGGGGGATACGCAGTATTTT.

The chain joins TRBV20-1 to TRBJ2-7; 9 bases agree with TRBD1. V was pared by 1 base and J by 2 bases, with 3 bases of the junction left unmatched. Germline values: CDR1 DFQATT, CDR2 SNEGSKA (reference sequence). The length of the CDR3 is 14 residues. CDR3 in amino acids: CSARGGQGPYEQYF. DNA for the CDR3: TGCAGTGCTAGAGGGGGACAGGGTCCCTACGAGCAGTACTTC.

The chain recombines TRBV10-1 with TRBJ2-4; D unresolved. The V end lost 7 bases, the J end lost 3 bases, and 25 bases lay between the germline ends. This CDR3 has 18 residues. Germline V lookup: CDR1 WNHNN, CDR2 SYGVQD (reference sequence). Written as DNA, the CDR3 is TGCGCCAGCACGGTGTCCAGGCCCCAAAAATCCCACAAAAACATTCAGTACTTC. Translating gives CASTVSRPQKSHKNIQYF.

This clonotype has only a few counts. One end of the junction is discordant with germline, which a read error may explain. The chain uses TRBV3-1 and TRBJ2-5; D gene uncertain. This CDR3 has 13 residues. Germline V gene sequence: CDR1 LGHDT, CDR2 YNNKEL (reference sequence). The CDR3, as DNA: TGTGGCAGCAGCCATCGGACCGGAGAGACCCAGTACTTC. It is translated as CGSSHRTGETQYF.

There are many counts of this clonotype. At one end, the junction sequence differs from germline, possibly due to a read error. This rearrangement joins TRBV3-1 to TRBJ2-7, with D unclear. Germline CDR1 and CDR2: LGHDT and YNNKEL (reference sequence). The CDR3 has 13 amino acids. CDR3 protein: CASSPSTSYEQYF. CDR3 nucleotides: TGCGCCAGCAGCCCTTCCACCTCCTACGAGCAGTACTTC.

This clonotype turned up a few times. CDR3 in amino acids: CSAPPTKNRNSPLHF. CDR3 DNA: TGCAGTGCCCCGCCCACCAAAAACAGGAATTCACCCCTCCACTTT. The rearrangement links TRBV20-1 to TRBJ1-6; perhaps TRBD1 as D (5 bases). The CDR3 loop spans 15 amino acids. Looked up from germline, CDR1 is DFQATT and CDR2 is SNEGSKA (reference sequence). Between the trimmed V and J ends, which lost 6 bases and 7 bases, there was a span of 19 bases.

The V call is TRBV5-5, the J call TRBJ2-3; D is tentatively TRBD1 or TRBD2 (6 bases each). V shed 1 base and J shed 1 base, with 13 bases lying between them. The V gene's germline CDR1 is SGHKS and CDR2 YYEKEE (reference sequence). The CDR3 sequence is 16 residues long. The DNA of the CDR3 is TGTGCCAGCAGCTTGTCGACGGGGGCTGGCACAGATACGCAGTATTTT. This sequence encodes CASSLSTGAGTDTQYF.

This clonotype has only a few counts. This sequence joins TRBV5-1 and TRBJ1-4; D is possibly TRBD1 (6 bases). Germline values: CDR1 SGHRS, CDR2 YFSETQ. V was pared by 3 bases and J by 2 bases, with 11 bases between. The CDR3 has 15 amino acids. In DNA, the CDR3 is TGCGCCAGCAGCTACGAGGGGGGCACTAATGAAAAACTGTTTTTT. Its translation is CASSYEGGTNEKLFF.

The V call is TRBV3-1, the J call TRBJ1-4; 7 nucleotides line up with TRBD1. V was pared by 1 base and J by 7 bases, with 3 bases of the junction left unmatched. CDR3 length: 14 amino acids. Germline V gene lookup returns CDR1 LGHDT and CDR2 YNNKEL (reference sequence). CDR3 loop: CASSQGAGGEKLFF. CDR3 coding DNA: TGTGCCAGCAGCCAAGGGGCAGGGGGTGAAAAACTGTTTTTT.

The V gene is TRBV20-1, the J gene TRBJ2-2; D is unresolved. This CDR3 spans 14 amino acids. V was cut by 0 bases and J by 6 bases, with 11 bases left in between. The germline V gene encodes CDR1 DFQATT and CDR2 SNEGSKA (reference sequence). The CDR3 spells CSARDPLGPGELFF. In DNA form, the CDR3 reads TGCAGTGCTAGAGACCCCCTAGGGCCCGGGGAGCTGTTTTTT.

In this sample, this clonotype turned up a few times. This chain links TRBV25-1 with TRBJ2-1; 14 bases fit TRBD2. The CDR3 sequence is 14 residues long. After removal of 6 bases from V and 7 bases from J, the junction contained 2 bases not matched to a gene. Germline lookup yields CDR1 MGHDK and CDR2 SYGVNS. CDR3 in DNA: TGTGCCAGCAGCCGGACTAGCGGGGGGAATGAGCAGTTCTTC. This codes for CASSRTSGGNEQFF.

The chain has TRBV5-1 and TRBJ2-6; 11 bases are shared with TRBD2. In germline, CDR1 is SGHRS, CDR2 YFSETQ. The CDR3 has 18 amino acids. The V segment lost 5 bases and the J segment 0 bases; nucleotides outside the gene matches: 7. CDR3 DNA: TGCGCCAGCAGACTCGGGACTAGCGGTGCCTCTGGGGCCAACGTCCTGACTTTC. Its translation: CASRLGTSGASGANVLTF.

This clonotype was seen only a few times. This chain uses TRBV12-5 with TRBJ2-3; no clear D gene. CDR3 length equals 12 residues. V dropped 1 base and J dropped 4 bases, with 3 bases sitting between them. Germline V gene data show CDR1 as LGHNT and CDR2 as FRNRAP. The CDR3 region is CASGLEADTQYF. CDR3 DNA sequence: TGTGCTAGTGGTTTGGAGGCAGATACGCAGTATTTT.

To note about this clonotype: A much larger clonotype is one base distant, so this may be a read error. The CDR3 bases are TGTGCCAGCAGCTTGGGGGAAAACAGTGAGCAGTTCTTC. It encodes CASSLGENSEQFF. The chain links TRBV13 to TRBJ2-1; either TRBD1 or TRBD2 may supply D (5 bases each). With 3 bases removed from V and 9 bases from J, the gap between germline ends came to 12 bases. Germline V gene sequence: CDR1 PRHDT, CDR2 FYEKMQ (reference sequence). There are 13 residues in the CDR3.

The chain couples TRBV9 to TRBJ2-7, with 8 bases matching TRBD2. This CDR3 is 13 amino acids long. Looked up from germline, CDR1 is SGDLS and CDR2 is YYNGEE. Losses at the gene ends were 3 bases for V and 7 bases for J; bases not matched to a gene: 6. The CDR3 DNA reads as TGTGCCAGCAGCGGAGAGAGCGGGGGAGAGCAGTACTTC. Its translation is CASSGESGGEQYF.

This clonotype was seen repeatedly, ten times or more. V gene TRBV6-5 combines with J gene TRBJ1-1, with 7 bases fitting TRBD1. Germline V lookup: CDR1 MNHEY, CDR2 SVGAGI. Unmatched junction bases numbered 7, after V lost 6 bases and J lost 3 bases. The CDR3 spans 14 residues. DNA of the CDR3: TGTGCCAGCAGCCCTAGACAGGGATACACTGAAGCTTTCTTT. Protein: CASSPRQGYTEAFF.

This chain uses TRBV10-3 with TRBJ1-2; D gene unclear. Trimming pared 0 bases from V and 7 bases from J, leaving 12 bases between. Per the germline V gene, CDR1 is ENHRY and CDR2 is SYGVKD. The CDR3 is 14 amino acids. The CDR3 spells CAISESVTAPGYTF. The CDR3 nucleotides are TGTGCCATCAGTGAGTCGGTAACAGCCCCTGGCTACACCTTC.

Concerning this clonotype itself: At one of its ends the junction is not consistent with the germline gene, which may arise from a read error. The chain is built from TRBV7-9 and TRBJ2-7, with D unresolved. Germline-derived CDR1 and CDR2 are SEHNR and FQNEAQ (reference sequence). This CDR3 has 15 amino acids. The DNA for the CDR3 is TGTGCCAGCAGGTTAGGTCCGGCGAACTCCTACGAGCAGTACTTC. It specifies CASRLGPANSYEQYF. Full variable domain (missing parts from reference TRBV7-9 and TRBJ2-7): DTGVSQNPRHKITKRGQNVTFRCDPISEHNRLYWYRQTLGQGPEFLTYFQNEAQLEKSRLLSDRFSAERPKGSFSTLEIQRTEQGDSAMYLCASRLGPANSYEQYFGPGTRLTVT.